Listed below are T cell receptor beta chains from one sample, sequenced in a study of blood T cell repertoires in COVID-19. The assay was immunoSEQ multiplex PCR, and TCRdb's table has in-frame clones only and misses some. The table has approximately 350,000 clones, about 89% seen once. Sequencing was carried out using peripheral blood. Source of these receptors: a woman in her fifties or sixties with COVID-19, enrolled during active disease. The CDR3 runs from the conserved cysteine through the conserved F or W. A D gene is named only where the DNA matches it firmly. Clone size, where shown, is once, few, many, or a class for clones that have expanded.

j_call	clone_size	v_call	d_call	cdr3_aa	cdr3_nt
TRBJ1-2	NA	TRBV28	TRBD1	CASLLGTGVNSGYTF	TGTGCCAGCCTACTAGGGACAGGGGTTAATTCTGGCTACACCTTC
TRBJ2-7	NA	TRBV7-9	NA	CASSLAASSYEQYF	TGTGCCAGCAGCTTAGCGGCCAGCTCCTACGAGCAGTACTTC
TRBJ1-2	NA	TRBV5-4	TRBD1	CASSLKTGGGSYGYTF	TGTGCCAGCAGCTTGAAGACAGGGGGCGGGAGCTATGGCTACACCTTC
TRBJ2-1	NA	TRBV12-5	TRBD1	CASGPGQLYNEQFF	TGTGCTAGTGGCCCGGGACAGTTATACAATGAGCAGTTCTTC
TRBJ2-2	NA	TRBV7-8	NA	CASHPPTGRSARGGELFF	TGTGCCAGCCATCCCCCGACAGGCCGTTCTGCCCGAGGTGGGGAGCTGTTTTTT
TRBJ2-7	few	TRBV6-5	NA	CASRDWYEQYF	TGTGCCAGCAGGGACTGGTACGAGCAGTACTTC
TRBJ2-5	NA	TRBV2	TRBD2	CATKREAAPETQYF	TGTGCCACTAAGCGGGAAGCCGCTCCGGAGACCCAGTACTTC
TRBJ1-2	few	TRBV6-5	NA	CASEPAAGYDGYTF	TGTGCCAGCGAACCCGCGGCAGGGTATGATGGCTACACCTTC
TRBJ1-4	once	TRBV3-1/TRBV3-2	NA	CASSQERGVGREEEKLFF	TGTGCCAGCAGCCAAGAAAGGGGAGTGGGCAGGGAGGAAGAAAAACTGTTTTTT
TRBJ2-6	NA	TRBV18	NA	CASSPILASGANVLTF	TGTGCCAGCTCACCAATATTGGCCTCTGGGGCCAACGTCCTGACTTTC
TRBJ2-1	NA	TRBV7-9	TRBD1	CASSLWTGSNEQFF	TGTGCCAGCAGCTTATGGACAGGGTCCAATGAGCAGTTCTTC
TRBJ2-5	NA	TRBV29-1	TRBD2	CSVLAGGTETQYF	TGCAGCGTTCTAGCGGGAGGTACAGAGACCCAGTACTTC
TRBJ2-7	NA	TRBV2	NA	CASSSPPYEQYF	TGTGCCAGCAGTAGCCCACCCTACGAGCAGTACTTC
TRBJ1-1	once	TRBV5-4	NA	CASSLDGGVVGTEAFF	TGTGCCAGCAGCTTGGATGGGGGGGTGGTAGGCACTGAAGCTTTCTTT
TRBJ2-5	once	TRBV18	NA	CASSPPPPKRTQYF	TGTGCCAGCTCACCACCACCCCCTAAAAGGACCCAGTACTTC
TRBJ1-1	NA	TRBV6-5	NA	CASMMSRAQNTEAFF	TGTGCCAGCATGATGAGCAGGGCGCAGAACACTGAAGCTTTCTTT
TRBJ2-1	NA	TRBV3-1/TRBV3-2	NA	CASSQGQGGYNEQFF	TGTGCCAGCAGCCAAGGGCAGGGGGGATACAATGAGCAGTTCTTC
TRBJ2-1	NA	TRBV5-1	TRBD1	CASSDGTGTYNEQFF	TGCGCCAGCAGCGACGGGACAGGAACTTACAATGAGCAGTTCTTC
TRBJ2-4	NA	TRBV27	TRBD1	CASSLMGQAWDIQYF	TGTGCCAGCAGTTTAATGGGACAGGCTTGGGACATTCAGTACTTC
TRBJ1-6	NA	TRBV7-2	NA	CASSLTGTGSWSPLHF	TGTGCCAGCAGCTTAACCGGGACCGGGAGTTGGTCACCCCTCCACTTT
TRBJ2-1	NA	TRBV9	TRBD2	CASSALVSRETKQFF	TGTGCCAGCAGCGCCCTAGTATCGCGGGAGACTAAGCAGTTCTTC
TRBJ1-4	NA	TRBV9	NA	CASSTRGVGEKLFF	TGTGCCAGCAGCACCCGGGGGGTTGGCGAAAAACTGTTTTTT
TRBJ2-3	NA	TRBV7-9	TRBD2	CASSLDPSGSRGTQYF	TGTGCCAGCAGCTTAGACCCTAGCGGGAGCCGTGGTACGCAGTATTTT
TRBJ1-1	NA	TRBV29-1	NA	CSVGDSGWGNTEAFF	TGCAGCGTTGGGGACTCAGGGTGGGGGAACACTGAAGCTTTCTTT
TRBJ1-3	few	TRBV19	NA	CASSTGGSGNTIYF	TGTGCCAGTAGTACCGGGGGCTCTGGAAACACCATATATTTT
TRBJ2-5	NA	TRBV5-8	TRBD2	CASSLSGRIGETQYF	TGTGCCAGCAGCTTAAGCGGGAGGATCGGGGAGACCCAGTACTTC
TRBJ2-3	NA	TRBV5-5	NA	CASSRGVGTQYF	TGTGCCAGCAGCCGGGGAGTGGGTACGCAGTATTTT
TRBJ2-7	NA	TRBV24-1	TRBD1	CATSDPSDRGRDEQYF	TGTGCCACCAGTGATCCGTCGGACAGGGGGCGTGACGAGCAGTACTTC
TRBJ1-2	NA	TRBV19	TRBD1	CATRDRGAYGYTF	TGTGCCACCCGGGACAGGGGTGCCTATGGCTACACCTTC
TRBJ2-1	NA	TRBV29-1	TRBD2	CSAVGLAGGLTFF	TGCAGCGCCGTGGGCCTAGCGGGAGGGTTGACGTTCTTC
TRBJ2-2	few	TRBV19	NA	CASSTLGVNTGELFF	TGTGCCAGTAGCACTCTCGGAGTCAACACCGGGGAGCTGTTTTTT